These 18 T cell receptor beta chains share one sample of origin, sequenced in a study of blood T cell repertoires in COVID-19. The assay was immunoSEQ multiplex PCR, and TCRdb's table has in-frame clones only and misses some. This sample has a few hundred thousand clones, with approximately 81% found just once. Sequencing input: peripheral blood. These receptors were taken from a woman aged 18-29 years with acute or convalescent COVID-19.

This clone came up a few times. The J gene is TRBJ1-2, the V gene TRBV19; TRBD1 matches at 9 bases. V dropped 5 bases and J dropped 4; count of bases not matched to a gene: 8. This CDR3 is 15 amino acids long. Germline CDR1 LNHDA, CDR2 SQIVND (reference sequence). The CDR3 bases are TGTGCCAGTAGTTCACGGACAGGGGTAGGCTATGGCTACACCTTC. Its protein is CASSSRTGVGYGYTF.

CDR3 bases: TGTGCCAGCAAAAGAGGACAGGGGGAAACTAATGAAAAACTGTTTTTT. Its translation: CASKRGQGETNEKLFF. The genes are TRBV7-6 and TRBJ1-4; TRBD1 agrees at 10 bases. Germline V CDR1 and CDR2: SGHVS, FNYEAQ. J was trimmed by 1 base and V by 7 bases; bases with no gene match: 6. This CDR3 is built from 16 residues.

Concerning this clone: A junction end diverges from the germline sequence, so it may reflect a read error. The chain has TRBV27 and TRBJ2-5, with 10 positions matching TRBD2. This CDR3 has 15 residues. Germline V gene lookup returns CDR1 MNHEY and CDR2 SMNVEV (reference sequence). DNA for the CDR3: TGTGCCATCAGTCCCCCTAGCGGGAGTTCCGAGACCCAGTACTTC. This encodes CAISPPSGSSETQYF.

This clone occurred once. The chain uses TRBV6-2 or TRBV6-3 and TRBJ1-1; TRBD1 is a possible D gene (6 bases). Germline V CDR1 and CDR2: MNHEY, SVGEGT. V was pared by 2 bases and J by 5 bases, with 15 bases between. The CDR3 runs 15 residues. DNA of the CDR3: TGTGCCAGCAGTTACCCCGGACAGAAAGGGACTGAAGCTTTCTTT. Translation: CASSYPGQKGTEAFF.

The genes are TRBV9 and TRBJ2-2, with 7 nucleotides matching TRBD2. There are 15 residues in the CDR3. Germline values: CDR1 SGDLS, CDR2 YYNGEE. The junction had 3 bases not matched to a gene; V was cut back by 1 base and J by 3 bases. The CDR3 DNA follows: TGTGCCAGCAGCGTAACTAGCGCCCACACCGGGGAGCTGTTTTTT. This codes for CASSVTSAHTGELFF.

This chain uses TRBV3-1 (or the pseudogene TRBV3-2) with TRBJ1-4, with 10 nucleotides matching TRBD1. V lost 0 bases to trimming and J lost 10 bases; unmatched junction nucleotides: 11. CDR3 length: 17 amino acids. Germline CDR1 is LGHDT and CDR2 is YNNKEL (reference sequence). The CDR3 reads CASSQDLWTGGIVKLFF. The CDR3 nucleotides are TGTGCCAGCAGCCAAGACTTATGGACAGGGGGTATCGTAAAACTGTTTTTT.

The chain recombines TRBV9 with TRBJ2-1, with D possibly being TRBD1 (6 bases). V lost 0 bases and J 6 bases, leaving 16 bases between the germline ends. Per germline, CDR1 SGDLS and CDR2 YYNGEE. The CDR3 runs 16 residues. CDR3 residues: CASSVVGGLKGNEQFF. DNA of the CDR3: TGTGCCAGCAGCGTAGTAGGGGGTTTGAAGGGCAATGAGCAGTTCTTC.

This rearrangement joins TRBV10-3 to TRBJ2-1; D is unresolved. The CDR3 sequence is 13 residues long. The V gene's germline CDR1 is ENHRY and CDR2 SYGVKD. With 0 bases removed from V and 6 bases from J, the gap between germline ends came to 6 bases. The CDR3 sequence: CAISESSRNEQFF. CDR3 in DNA: TGTGCCATCAGTGAGTCTAGTCGCAATGAGCAGTTCTTC.

The rearrangement links TRBV7-2 to TRBJ2-3, with a weak D call TRBD2 (6 bases). V shed 5 bases and J shed 8 bases, with 11 bases lying between them. The CDR3 runs 12 residues. CDR1 and CDR2 from the germline V gene are SGHTA and FQGNSA. The CDR3 region has the DNA TGTGCCAGCAGCAGAGGAGGGAGTACGCAGTATTTT. It codes for CASSRGGSTQYF.

V and J are TRBV18 and TRBJ2-7, with TRBD2 identical over 8 bases. The CDR3 is 17 residues long. J gave up 5 bases and V 3 bases, and 15 bases lay outside the gene matches. CDR1 and CDR2 from the germline V gene are KGHSH and LQKENI. This CDR3 reads CASSPNNPSGSFHEQYF. For the CDR3, the DNA is TGTGCCAGCTCACCTAATAACCCCAGCGGGAGTTTCCACGAGCAGTACTTC.

V is TRBV18 and J is TRBJ2-5; D unclear. Germline V CDR1 and CDR2: KGHSH, LQKENI. The CDR3 is 13 amino acids. V lost 2 bases and J 2 bases, leaving 6 bases between the germline ends. Written as DNA, the CDR3 is TGTGCCAGCTCACCAGGAGAGCAAGAGACCCAGTACTTC. This translates into CASSPGEQETQYF.

The V gene is TRBV7-9, the J gene TRBJ1-4; TRBD1 might be the D (6 bases). Trimming left V 1 base short and J 4 bases short, with 13 bases between. From germline, CDR1 is SEHNR and CDR2 FQNEAQ (reference sequence). CDR3 length: 16 amino acids. Written as DNA, the CDR3 is TGTGCCAGCAGCTTAGTCCCAGGGGCGGGTAATGAAAAACTGTTTTTT. Amino acid sequence: CASSLVPGAGNEKLFF.

The chain combines TRBV28 with TRBJ1-5; 9 bases fit TRBD1. The CDR3 consists of 15 residues. CDR1 and CDR2 (germline): MDHEN, SYDVKM. Trimming removed 4 bases from V and 5 bases from J; junction bases left unmatched: 6. CDR3 bases: TGTGCCAGCAGTTCCCCCGGGACAGGGTATCAGCCCCAGCATTTT. It yields the protein CASSSPGTGYQPQHF.

J is TRBJ2-5 and V is TRBV29-1; weak D call: TRBD2 (6 bases). The CDR3 is made up of 12 amino acids. Germline assignment: CDR1 SQVTM and CDR2 ANQGSEA. Trimming took 5 bases from V and 2 from J, leaving 9 bases between them. CDR3 loop: CSVSGLQETQYF. The CDR3 DNA sequence: TGCAGCGTTTCGGGACTTCAAGAGACCCAGTACTTC.

A single count supports this clone. The CDR3 spells CASRPIVEAGGRAGELFF. The DNA for the CDR3 is TGTGCCAGCAGGCCCATAGTAGAGGCGGGAGGACGGGCCGGGGAGCTGTTTTTT. The chain links TRBV2 to TRBJ2-2; 8 bases line up with TRBD2. The CDR3 covers 18 residues. Per germline, CDR1 SNHLY and CDR2 FYNNEI. The trim removed 6 bases at V and 6 bases at J, leaving 18 bases unmatched.

The genes are TRBV9 and TRBJ2-7; tentative D call: TRBD2 (6 bases). Germline V CDR1 and CDR2: SGDLS, YYNGEE. The CDR3 covers 16 residues. Trimming stripped 4 bases from V and 4 bases from J, with 21 bases between. The CDR3 sequence: CASSQDSAGSGYEQYF. As DNA, the CDR3 is TGTGCCAGCAGCCAAGATAGCGCGGGGAGCGGGTACGAGCAGTACTTC. The full variable domain, in which reference TRBV9 and TRBJ2-7 provide the parts outside the CDR3, is DSGVTQTPKHLITATGQRVTLRCSPRSGDLSVYWYQQSLDQGLQFLIQYYNGEERAKGNILERFSAQQFPDLHSELNLSSLELGDSALYFCASSQDSAGSGYEQYFGPGTRLTVT.

Concerning this clone itself: At one of its ends the junction is not consistent with the germline gene, which may arise from a read error. The V and J genes are TRBV7-7 and TRBJ2-7; 8 nucleotides match TRBD2. The length of the CDR3 is 15 residues. Germline V lookup: CDR1 SSHAT, CDR2 FNYEAQ (reference sequence). The CDR3 region is CASSLEVAGGSEQYF. The CDR3 nucleotides read TGTGCTAGCAGCTTAGAGGTTGCGGGAGGATCCGAGCAGTACTTC.

This clone was seen once. The rearrangement uses TRBV5-6 and TRBJ1-1; 8 bases agree with TRBD1. Losses at the gene ends were 6 bases for V and 3 bases for J; bases not matched to a gene: 13. This CDR3 comprises 16 residues. CDR1 is SGHDT, CDR2 YYEEEE, per germline. For the CDR3, the DNA is TGTGCCAGCACCTTACCTGGACAGGGTGTAGACACTGAAGCTTTCTTT. Translating it yields CASTLPGQGVDTEAFF.